The 25 T cell receptor beta chains listed next were all sequenced from one sample in a study of shared clonotypes between healthy human individuals. Sequencing was performed with immunoSEQ multiplex PCR; in TCRdb, only in-frame clones are kept and a portion is missing. The table has hundreds of thousands of clones, around 77% seen once. The sequenced material came from PBMCs. These TCRs come from a woman aged 40 to 50 in good health. Some clones in this sample may be carry-over from other donors' samples.

This clone was seen a single time. The chain employs TRBV19 and TRBJ2-2, with D maybe TRBD2 (6 bases). There are 15 residues in the CDR3. CDR1 is LNHDA, CDR2 SQIVND, per germline (reference sequence). The V and J ends lost 1 base and 5 bases respectively, with 11 bases between them. The CDR3 region is CASSIARAGTGELFF. The CDR3, as DNA: TGTGCCAGTAGTATAGCTAGGGCGGGGACCGGGGAGCTGTTTTTT.

About this clone: A much larger clonotype is one base distant, so this may be a read error. The rearrangement uses TRBV4-3 and TRBJ2-5; D tentatively fits TRBD1 or TRBD2 (5 bases each). Per the germline V gene, CDR1 is LGHNA and CDR2 is YSLEER. CDR3 size: 15 residues. The CDR3 sequence: CDSSQERGTQETQYF. The CDR3 nucleotides are TGCGACAGCAGCCAAGAGAGGGGAACCCAAGAGACCCAGTACTTC.

This sequence joins TRBV5-1 and TRBJ1-4, with a tentative D call TRBD1 (5 bases). V lost 4 bases to trimming and J lost 7 bases, with 17 bases between them. CDR1 SGHRS and CDR2 YFSETQ come from the germline V gene. CDR3 length: 15 residues. CDR3 residues: CASSVSGTGLEKLFF. CDR3 coding DNA: TGCGCCAGCAGCGTATCCGGGACCGGTCTTGAAAAACTGTTTTTT. Full variable domain (remainder filled in from reference TRBV5-1 and TRBJ1-4): KAGVTQTPRYLIKTRGQQVTLSCSPISGHRSVSWYQQTPGQGLQFLFEYFSETQRNKGNFPGRFSGRQFSNSRSEMNVSTLELGDSALYLCASSVSGTGLEKLFFGSGTQLSVL.

This clone turned up a few times. The chain uses TRBV27 and TRBJ1-3; D uncertain. Germline V lookup: CDR1 MNHEY, CDR2 SMNVEV (reference sequence). This CDR3 contains 13 residues. The ends were cut back, 4 bases at V and 0 bases at J, with 4 bases in the middle. CDR3 nucleotide sequence: TGTGCCAGCAGTTATAACTCTGGAAACACCATATATTTT. Translating gives CASSYNSGNTIYF.

This chain joins TRBV4-2 and TRBJ2-7; D perhaps matches TRBD2 (6 bases). This CDR3 contains 17 residues. Between the trimmed V and J ends, which lost 3 bases and 5 bases, there was a span of 23 bases. Germline-derived CDR1 and CDR2 are LGHNA and YNFKEQ. CDR3 DNA sequence: TGTGCCAGCAGCCACCCCCTAACTGGGGGGATCGCCCACGAGCAGTACTTC. It is translated as CASSHPLTGGIAHEQYF.

A single count supports this clone. The rearrangement uses TRBV6-1 and TRBJ2-7; D may be TRBD1 or TRBD2 (5 bases each). Deletions cut 5 bases from V and 6 bases from J, with 11 bases between. The CDR3 runs 12 residues. CDR1 is MNHNS and CDR2 is SASEGT in the germline V gene. The CDR3 DNA is TGTGCCAGCAGTTGGGACCTGGGCGAGCAGTACTTC. Residues: CASSWDLGEQYF.

Regarding this clone: Given a much more abundant clone one base away, this may be a read error. This chain links TRBV7-9 with TRBJ2-7, with 10 bases identical to TRBD2. The V gene's germline CDR1 is SEHNR and CDR2 FQNEAQ (reference sequence). There are 17 residues in the CDR3. The CDR3 here is CANSLGAGGPSGGEQYF. The CDR3 DNA reads TGTGCCAACAGCTTAGGAGCGGGAGGGCCCTCCGGGGGTGAGCAGTACTTC. Supplemented by reference TRBV7-9 and TRBJ2-7, the full variable domain reads DTGVSQNPRHKITKRGQNVTFRCDPISEHNRLYWYRQTLGQGPEFLTYFQNEAQLEKSRLLSDRFSAERPKGSFSTLEIQRTEQGDSAMYLCANSLGAGGPSGGEQYFGPGTRLTVT.

The rearrangement uses TRBV19 and TRBJ1-2; D unresolved. The CDR3 extends over 15 amino acids. The V end lost 5 bases, the J end lost 1 base, and 14 bases lay between the germline ends. CDR1 and CDR2 (germline): LNHDA, SQIVND (reference sequence). This CDR3 is CASSPSGWINYGYTF. In DNA, the CDR3 is TGTGCCAGTAGTCCCAGCGGGTGGATTAACTATGGCTACACCTTC.

The chain is built from TRBV5-4 and TRBJ2-7, with D tentatively TRBD1 (5 bases). The CDR3 is 14 residues long. The V end lost 5 bases, the J end lost 2 bases, and 14 bases lay between the germline ends. Germline V CDR1 and CDR2: SGHNT, YYREEE (reference sequence). The CDR3 here is CASSFDSRPYEQYF. The CDR3 nucleotides are TGTGCCAGCAGTTTCGACAGCCGCCCCTACGAGCAGTACTTC.

Details on this clone: A far larger clone lies a single base away; this is likely a read error. Other DNA sequences in the sample encode the same CDR3. This chain joins TRBV6-5 and TRBJ1-3; 8 nucleotides match TRBD1. Germline-derived CDR1 and CDR2 are MNHEY and SVGAGI. The CDR3 loop spans 14 amino acids. For the CDR3, the DNA is TGCGCCAGCAGTTACCGGACAGGGGGAAACACCATATATTTT. Translation: CASSYRTGGNTIYF.

The chain carries TRBV15 and TRBJ1-1, with D unresolved. Between the trimmed V and J ends, which lost 0 bases and 0 bases, there was a span of 11 bases. Germline lookup yields CDR1 LNHNV and CDR2 YYDKDF (reference sequence). The CDR3 consists of 16 residues. The CDR3 spells CATSRDLGGMNTEAFF. Here the CDR3 DNA reads TGTGCCACCAGCAGAGATTTGGGAGGGATGAACACTGAAGCTTTCTTT.

The gene calls are TRBV6-5 and TRBJ2-5, with 8 nucleotides matching TRBD1. The germline V gene encodes CDR1 MNHEY and CDR2 SVGAGI. The CDR3 has 15 residues. V lost 2 bases to trimming and J lost 5 bases; unmatched junction nucleotides: 7. DNA for the CDR3: TGTGCCAGCAGTTACCTGGGACAGGATTACGAGACCCAGTACTTC. Translation gives CASSYLGQDYETQYF.

This clone was seen ten or more times. The gene calls are TRBV7-9 and TRBJ1-2, with 7 bases that match TRBD1. J gave up 6 bases and V 5 bases, and 6 bases lay outside the gene matches. The CDR3 has 13 amino acids. Germline V gene sequence: CDR1 SEHNR, CDR2 FQNEAQ (reference sequence). Written as DNA, the CDR3 is TGTGCCAGCAGCAAGGGGACAGAGGATGGCTACACCTTC. Its translation: CASSKGTEDGYTF.

This rearrangement joins TRBV19 to TRBJ2-7, with D possibly being TRBD1 or TRBD2 (5 bases each). From germline, CDR1 is LNHDA and CDR2 SQIVND (reference sequence). This CDR3 is 13 amino acids long. Trimming left V 3 bases short and J 4 bases short, with 10 bases between. CDR3 DNA: TGTGCCAGTAGTATGGGGGAGTCATACGAGCAGTACTTC. This encodes CASSMGESYEQYF.

This clone showed up just a few times. This rearrangement joins TRBV4-3 to TRBJ2-3; D possibly matches TRBD1 or TRBD2 (5 bases each). Germline V gives CDR1 LGHNA, CDR2 YSLEER. Trimming stripped 0 bases from V and 8 bases from J, with 15 bases between. This CDR3 comprises 15 residues. For the CDR3, the DNA is TGCGCCAGCAGCCAAGATCCCGACCGGGACCTTACGCAGTATTTT. This sequence encodes CASSQDPDRDLTQYF.

The rearrangement joins TRBV7-3 to TRBJ2-7; 13 positions agree with TRBD2. CDR3 length: 15 residues. Germline V lookup: CDR1 SGHTA, CDR2 FQGTGA. The V segment lost 2 bases and the J segment 2 bases; nucleotides outside the gene matches: 0. CDR3 region: CASSLGLAGAYEQYF. Here the CDR3 DNA reads TGTGCCAGCAGCTTAGGACTAGCGGGAGCCTACGAGCAGTACTTC. The full variable domain, rest sourced from reference TRBV7-3 and TRBJ2-7, is GAGVSQTPSNKVTEKGKYVELRCDPISGHTALYWYRQSLGQGPEFLIYFQGTGAADDSGLPNDRFFAVRPEGSVSTLKIQRTERGDSAVYLCASSLGLAGAYEQYFGPGTRLTVT.

This clone has only a few counts. This same CDR3 is encoded by further DNA sequences in the sample. The chain employs TRBV5-1 and TRBJ1-3; D remains unclear. Germline V lookup: CDR1 SGHRS, CDR2 YFSETQ. V dropped 4 bases and J dropped 3 bases, with 11 bases sitting between them. The CDR3 is made up of 14 amino acids. The chain's CDR3 is CASSDGGDGNTIYF. In DNA, the CDR3 is TGCGCCAGCAGCGATGGTGGAGATGGAAACACCATATATTTT.

Worth noting for this clone: The likely explanation is a read error, given a far larger clone one base away. V is TRBV7-2 and J is TRBJ2-1; D is possibly TRBD2 (5 bases). Germline CDR1 reads SGHTA; CDR2 reads FQGNSA. The CDR3 runs to 13 residues. CDR3 region: CASGLGGYNEQFF. In nucleotides, the CDR3 is TGTGCCAGCGGCTTAGGCGGGTACAATGAGCAGTTCTTC.

This rearrangement joins TRBV5-1 to TRBJ2-2; tentatively, D is TRBD1 (6 bases). In germline, CDR1 is SGHRS, CDR2 YFSETQ. The V and J ends lost 3 bases and 7 bases respectively, with 13 bases between them. The CDR3 is made up of 14 amino acids. The CDR3 region has the DNA TGCGCCAGCAGCTCCAGGACAGAGGGCGGGGAGCTGTTTTTT. It yields the protein CASSSRTEGGELFF. The complete variable domain, with remaining parts taken from reference TRBV5-1 and TRBJ2-2, reads KAGVTQTPRYLIKTRGQQVTLSCSPISGHRSVSWYQQTPGQGLQFLFEYFSETQRNKGNFPGRFSGRQFSNSRSEMNVSTLELGDSALYLCASSSRTEGGELFFGEGSRLTVL.

Points on this clone: Mismatch with germline at one junction end may stem from a read error. J is TRBJ2-7 and V is TRBV20-1; D is possibly TRBD1 or TRBD2 (5 bases each). This CDR3 contains 11 residues. Germline V gene data show CDR1 as DFQATT and CDR2 as SNEGSKA (reference sequence). This CDR3 is CVPSGPYEQYF. Written as DNA, the CDR3 is TGTGTTCCGTCGGGACCCTACGAGCAGTACTTC.

This chain uses TRBV5-6 with TRBJ2-7; TRBD2 matches at 7 bases. The CDR3 contains 13 residues. After removal of 4 bases from V and 5 bases from J, the junction contained 6 bases not matched to a gene. Germline V gene lookup returns CDR1 SGHDT and CDR2 YYEEEE. CDR3 sequence (DNA): TGTGCCAGCAGCATGGGGACTATTCACGAGCAGTACTTC. This gives the protein CASSMGTIHEQYF.

Of note for this clone: A much more abundant neighbour one base away suggests this may be a read error. This chain uses TRBV7-2 with TRBJ2-5; 10 nucleotides line up with TRBD1. Trimming took 8 bases from V and 5 from J; bases not matched to a gene: 8. Germline CDR1 is SGHTA and CDR2 is FQGNSA. The CDR3 consists of 14 residues. As DNA, the CDR3 is TGTGCCAGCGGTTTGACAGGGGGCAGGGAGACCCAGTACTTC. It is translated as CASGLTGGRETQYF.

This chain links TRBV6-5 with TRBJ1-3; possible D gene TRBD1, 5 bases. CDR3 length: 14 amino acids. The germline V gene encodes CDR1 MNHEY and CDR2 SVGAGI. V dropped 6 bases and J dropped 3 bases, with 12 bases sitting between them. CDR3 residues: CASSPRANGNTIYF. The CDR3 nucleotides read TGTGCCAGCAGCCCCAGGGCGAATGGAAACACCATATATTTT.

The chain employs TRBV7-9 and TRBJ2-7, with 8 bases that match TRBD2. J gave up 4 bases and V 5 bases, and 13 bases lay outside the gene matches. This CDR3 is built from 16 residues. The V gene's germline CDR1 is SEHNR and CDR2 FQNEAQ (reference sequence). The CDR3 sequence is CASSPETSGRGYEQYF. The DNA of the CDR3 is TGTGCCAGCAGCCCGGAGACCAGCGGGAGAGGGTACGAGCAGTACTTC.

The chain couples TRBV19 to TRBJ1-5; D call uncertain. The germline CDR1 and CDR2 sequences are LNHDA and SQIVND (reference sequence). This CDR3 has 13 amino acids. Trimming left V 3 bases short and J 0 bases short, with 3 bases between. The CDR3 nucleotides are TGTGCCAGTAGTATGGTTAGCAATCAGCCCCAGCATTTT. Encoded protein: CASSMVSNQPQHF.